These 28 T cell receptor beta chains originate from one sample sequenced in a study of T cell changes during pregnancy in multiple sclerosis. Clones were sequenced by immunoSEQ multiplex PCR, and TCRdb holds only the in-frame ones, with some missing. The sample comprises about 43,000 clones, 90% of which are singletons, and 4.7% rests with the top ten. The sequences come from peripheral blood, collected in the second trimester of pregnancy. These receptors were taken from a female donor in good health, enrolled as a control in a pregnancy study.

CDR3 amino acids: CASSPARQGAVGNEQFF. In nucleotides, the CDR3 is TGCGCCAGCAGCCCAGCAAGACAGGGAGCGGTGGGCAATGAGCAGTTCTTC. This chain connects TRBV5-1 to TRBJ2-1; TRBD1 matches 7 bases. This CDR3 spans 17 amino acids. V shed 4 bases, J shed 6 bases, and the junction held 16 bases outside the gene matches. Germline V gives CDR1 SGHRS, CDR2 YFSETQ.

This chain uses TRBV25-1 with TRBJ2-2; D perhaps matches TRBD1 (5 bases). The CDR3 length is 15 residues. Deletions cut 6 bases from V and 12 bases from J, with 23 bases between. The V gene's germline CDR1 is MGHDK and CDR2 SYGVNS. CDR3 loop: CASSPPGLTTPKLFF. CDR3 DNA sequence: TGTGCCAGCAGCCCACCAGGGCTCACCACCCCTAAGCTGTTTTTT.

The chain has TRBV10-3 and TRBJ2-7, with D possibly TRBD1 on 5 matching bases. The ends were cut back, 0 bases at V and 6 bases at J, with 9 bases in the middle. The CDR3 has 13 amino acids. The germline V gene has CDR1 ENHRY and CDR2 SYGVKD. The CDR3, as DNA: TGTGCCATCAGTGAGTCCCCCAGGGCCGAGCAGTACTTC. Amino acids: CAISESPRAEQYF.

The chain recombines TRBV30 with TRBJ2-7; the D gene is possibly TRBD1 (6 bases). The CDR3 spans 13 residues. Per germline, CDR1 GTSNPN and CDR2 SVGIG (reference sequence). V lost 2 bases and J lost 1, with 9 bases in between. CDR3: CAWSLTGSYEQYF. Here the CDR3 DNA reads TGTGCCTGGAGTCTGACAGGATCCTACGAGCAGTACTTC.

The V call is TRBV30, the J call TRBJ2-4; 11 bases agree with TRBD1. Germline lookup yields CDR1 GTSNPN and CDR2 SVGIG (reference sequence). This CDR3 region has 13 residues. V was clipped by 4 bases and J by 9 bases; unmatched bases: 5. In nucleotides, the CDR3 is TGTGCCTGGATTAGGACAGGGGGCGGCATTCAGTACTTC. Protein: CAWIRTGGGIQYF.

J is TRBJ2-3 and V is TRBV19; 11 bases match TRBD2. V was clipped by 8 bases and J by 8 bases; unmatched bases: 12. In germline, CDR1 is LNHDA, CDR2 SQIVND (reference sequence). This CDR3 comprises 15 residues. CDR3 in DNA: TGTGCCAGTCGATTGGGACTAGCGGACCCGGGTACGCAGTATTTT. Protein sequence: CASRLGLADPGTQYF. Looking up the rest from reference TRBV19 and TRBJ2-3 gives the full variable domain: DGGITQSPKYLFRKEGQNVTLSCEQNLNHDAMYWYRQDPGQGLRLIYYSQIVNDFQKGDIAEGYSVSREKKESFPLTVTSAQKNPTAFYLCASRLGLADPGTQYFGPGTRLTVL.

The chain recombines TRBV18 with TRBJ2-7, with D maybe TRBD2 (5 bases). Per germline, CDR1 KGHSH and CDR2 LQKENI. Trimming stripped 2 bases from V and 1 base from J, with 12 bases between. This CDR3 has 15 amino acids. This CDR3 reads CASSPTAGGSYEQYF. The CDR3 DNA sequence: TGTGCCAGCTCACCAACGGCAGGCGGGTCCTACGAGCAGTACTTC.

This clone was recorded only once. The chain joins TRBV30 to TRBJ2-1; 9 nucleotides align to TRBD2. V dropped 3 bases and J dropped 8; count of bases not matched to a gene: 8. CDR1 is GTSNPN and CDR2 is SVGIG in the germline V gene (reference sequence). The CDR3 length is 14 residues. The CDR3 sequence: CAWSSGGRGDEQFF. The DNA for the CDR3 is TGTGCCTGGAGCTCGGGCGGGAGGGGGGATGAGCAGTTCTTC.

This chain joins TRBV5-1 and TRBJ2-7; TRBD1 matches at 9 bases. The germline V gene encodes CDR1 SGHRS and CDR2 YFSETQ. The junction had 9 bases not matched to a gene; V was cut back by 0 bases and J by 5 bases. This CDR3 comprises 16 residues. The CDR3 sequence is CASSLDPQGARNEQYF. Here the CDR3 DNA reads TGCGCCAGCAGCTTGGATCCACAGGGGGCGCGGAACGAGCAGTACTTC.

The chain links TRBV9 to TRBJ2-7; no firm D call. The CDR3 length is 15 residues. V was shortened by 0 bases and J by 0 bases, with 10 bases between the two germline ends. Germline V gives CDR1 SGDLS, CDR2 YYNGEE. CDR3 bases: TGTGCCAGCAGCGTAGAGCCGAAATCCTCCTACGAGCAGTACTTC. Its translation: CASSVEPKSSYEQYF. The full variable domain, rest sourced from reference TRBV9 and TRBJ2-7, is DSGVTQTPKHLITATGQRVTLRCSPRSGDLSVYWYQQSLDQGLQFLIQYYNGEERAKGNILERFSAQQFPDLHSELNLSSLELGDSALYFCASSVEPKSSYEQYFGPGTRLTVT.

J is TRBJ1-4 and V is TRBV18; 7 bases match TRBD1. V shed 9 bases and J 4 bases; nucleotides not matched to a gene: 14. The CDR3 sequence is 16 residues long. Germline CDR1 reads KGHSH; CDR2 reads LQKENI. CDR3 protein: CASSTRQGFINEKLFF. The CDR3 coding sequence is TGTGCCAGTTCGACGCGACAGGGCTTTATTAATGAAAAACTGTTTTTT.

The gene calls are TRBV5-1 and TRBJ1-4; 8 bases match TRBD1. The germline V gene encodes CDR1 SGHRS and CDR2 YFSETQ. This CDR3 comprises 17 residues. Trimming cost V 4 bases and J 0 bases; bases outside gene matches: 8. CDR3 nucleotide sequence: TGCGCCAGCAGCATTGGACAGGGCTCACCAACTAATGAAAAACTGTTTTTT. It translates to CASSIGQGSPTNEKLFF.

This clone came up a few times. The V gene is TRBV2, the J gene TRBJ1-1; D gene ambiguous. The CDR3 consists of 14 residues. Germline CDR1 SNHLY, CDR2 FYNNEI. Between the trimmed V and J ends, which lost 3 bases and 3 bases, there was a span of 11 bases. The CDR3 sequence: CASSDVGGHTEAFF. In DNA form, the CDR3 reads TGTGCCAGCAGTGATGTCGGAGGCCACACTGAAGCTTTCTTT.

The chain uses TRBV12-5 and TRBJ1-1; no reliable D call. The germline V gene has CDR1 LGHNT and CDR2 FRNRAP. Trimming removed 1 base from V and 10 bases from J, with 13 bases in between. The CDR3 has 13 amino acids. CDR3: CASGLAARGSAFF. The DNA for the CDR3 is TGTGCTAGTGGTTTGGCGGCCCGCGGGTCAGCTTTCTTT.

The genes are TRBV11-2 and TRBJ2-7, with D possibly being TRBD2 (5 bases). CDR1 and CDR2 from the germline V gene are SGHAT and FQNNGV. The V gene lost 5 bases and the J gene lost 2 bases, with 13 bases spanning the gap. CDR3 length: 14 residues. CDR3 bases: TGTGCCAGCAGCCTCCCGGGGTCGACCTACGAGCAGTACTTC. Protein: CASSLPGSTYEQYF.

This rearrangement joins TRBV18 to TRBJ1-1; the D gene is possibly TRBD1 (6 bases). V was trimmed by 3 bases and J by 6 bases, leaving 20 bases between them. The V gene's germline CDR1 is KGHSH and CDR2 LQKENI. CDR3 length equals 16 residues. The CDR3 reads CASSPGQTSYSSEAFF. The CDR3 bases are TGTGCCAGCTCACCCGGACAGACCTCTTATAGCTCTGAAGCTTTCTTT.

The genes are TRBV6-6 and TRBJ1-1; D may be TRBD1 (6 bases). The length of the CDR3 is 13 residues. Trimming took off 5 bases at V and 2 bases at J, with 9 bases between the two ends. From germline, CDR1 is MNHNY and CDR2 SVGAGI (reference sequence). Here the CDR3 DNA reads TGTGCCAGCAGTCCGGACAGCAACACTGAAGCTTTCTTT. It yields the protein CASSPDSNTEAFF.

The chain links TRBV6-1 to TRBJ1-1; 9 positions match TRBD1. The CDR3 consists of 14 residues. With V trimmed by 2 bases and J by 7 bases, 5 bases remained unmatched. Per the germline V gene, CDR1 is MNHNS and CDR2 is SASEGT. The CDR3 coding sequence is TGTGCCAGCAGTGAAAGGGGACAGGGCCGTGAAGCTTTCTTT. Translating it yields CASSERGQGREAFF.

This sequence joins TRBV30 and TRBJ1-2, with D perhaps TRBD1 (6 bases). The germline V gene has CDR1 GTSNPN and CDR2 SVGIG (reference sequence). The CDR3 runs 10 residues. The V end was cut by 5 bases, the J end by 8 bases, with 9 bases between. The CDR3 protein is CAWAGAGYTF. For the CDR3, the DNA is TGTGCCTGGGCAGGGGCCGGCTACACCTTC.

V is TRBV29-1 and J is TRBJ2-1; 11 bases fit TRBD2. Germline V gene lookup returns CDR1 SQVTM and CDR2 ANQGSEA. J was trimmed by 8 bases and V by 7 bases; bases with no gene match: 16. This CDR3 contains 16 residues. The CDR3 coding sequence is TGCAGCGCGGACAGTTCCTTAGCGGGAGGGCCCTATGAGCAGTTCTTC. Translating gives CSADSSLAGGPYEQFF.

This clone appeared once. The chain is built from TRBV11-2 and TRBJ1-2, with 8 bases lining up with TRBD1. CDR3 size: 15 residues. Trimming cost V 0 bases and J 7 bases; bases outside gene matches: 7. Germline V gene lookup returns CDR1 SGHAT and CDR2 FQNNGV. The CDR3 sequence is CASSLDTDRGPGYTF. The DNA for the CDR3 is TGTGCCAGCAGCTTAGACACTGACAGGGGTCCTGGCTACACCTTC. Drawing the rest from reference TRBV11-2 and TRBJ1-2, the complete variable domain is EAGVAQSPRYKIIEKRQSVAFWCNPISGHATLYWYQQILGQGPKLLIQFQNNGVVDDSQLPKDRFSAERLKGVDSTLKIQPAKLEDSAVYLCASSLDTDRGPGYTFGSGTRLTVV.

This chain's CDR3 is CASSSGQGAYEQYF. CDR3 sequence (DNA): TGTGCCAGCAGCTCGGGACAGGGCGCCTACGAGCAGTACTTC. The chain links TRBV9 to TRBJ2-7; 9 nucleotides match TRBD1. V lost 4 bases, J lost 2 bases, and 4 bases stayed unmatched. The CDR3 is made up of 14 amino acids. Per the germline V gene, CDR1 is SGDLS and CDR2 is YYNGEE.

This chain uses TRBV19 with TRBJ1-2; 7 bases line up with TRBD1. Germline loops: CDR1 LNHDA, CDR2 SQIVND (reference sequence). The CDR3 length is 11 residues. J was trimmed by 13 bases and V by 4 bases; bases with no gene match: 6. This CDR3 reads CASSTDRVPTF. In DNA, the CDR3 is TGTGCCAGTAGTACCGACAGGGTCCCCACCTTC.

CDR3: CASSEATGYQPQHF. CDR3 nucleotide sequence: TGTGCCAGCAGTGAGGCGACAGGTTATCAGCCCCAGCATTTT. The chain carries TRBV2 and TRBJ1-5, with a weak D call TRBD1 (6 bases). Germline values: CDR1 SNHLY, CDR2 FYNNEI. V was cut by 3 bases and J by 5 bases, with 11 bases left in between. CDR3 size: 14 residues. The entire variable domain, with the rest obtained from reference TRBV2 and TRBJ1-5, is as follows: EPEVTQTPSHQVTQMGQEVILRCVPISNHLYFYWYRQILGQKVEFLVSFYNNEISEKSEIFDDQFSVERPDGSNFTLKIRSTKLEDSAMYFCASSEATGYQPQHFGDGTRLSIL.

CDR3: CASSLRGAAEAFF. As DNA, the CDR3 is TGTGCCAGCAGTTTACGGGGGGCGGCTGAAGCTTTCTTT. The V gene is TRBV27, the J gene TRBJ1-1; a weak D match, TRBD1 (6 bases). The V gene's germline CDR1 is MNHEY and CDR2 SMNVEV (reference sequence). The V and J ends lost 2 bases and 6 bases respectively, with 10 bases between them. The CDR3 is made up of 13 amino acids.

The CDR3 loop is CASSLREAADEQYF. CDR3 sequence (DNA): TGCGCCAGCAGCCTACGGGAGGCGGCCGACGAGCAGTACTTC. The V gene is TRBV5-1, the J gene TRBJ2-7; 7 nucleotides line up with TRBD2. In germline, CDR1 is SGHRS, CDR2 YFSETQ. This CDR3 spans 14 amino acids. V lost 4 bases and J lost 5; bases outside the gene matches: 9.

This chain links TRBV5-1 with TRBJ2-5; TRBD2 matches 10 bases. From germline, CDR1 is SGHRS and CDR2 YFSETQ. The CDR3 extends over 14 amino acids. The V segment lost 2 bases and the J segment 5 bases; nucleotides outside the gene matches: 3. CDR3 protein: CASSFLAGDETQYF. The CDR3 DNA reads TGCGCCAGCAGCTTTCTAGCGGGGGACGAGACCCAGTACTTC.

The chain has TRBV30 and TRBJ2-2; no definite D call. Germline-derived CDR1 and CDR2 are GTSNPN and SVGIG (reference sequence). The CDR3 consists of 13 residues. Trimming took off 1 base at V and 3 bases at J, with 6 bases between the two ends. The CDR3 reads CAWSGADTGELFF. In DNA, the CDR3 is TGTGCCTGGAGTGGGGCCGACACCGGGGAGCTGTTTTTT.